The 20 T cell receptor beta chains listed next were all sequenced from one sample in a study of blood T cell repertoires in COVID-19. The protocol was immunoSEQ multiplex PCR, while the TCRdb copy is restricted to in-frame clones and leaves out a portion. This table holds around 330,000 clones, under 90% found once. The sample taken for sequencing was PBMCs or T cells enriched from blood (not recorded which). The receptor source for this set is a man between 60 and 75 years old who had recovered from COVID-19.

The CDR3 bases are TGTGCCAGCAGCGTTAGCGGGAGGGCGAACAATGAGCAGTTCTTC. Protein sequence: CASSVSGRANNEQFF. This chain connects TRBV9 to TRBJ2-1, with 11 bases aligning to TRBD2. V was clipped by 2 bases and J by 5 bases; unmatched bases: 3. Germline assignment: CDR1 SGDLS and CDR2 YYNGEE. The CDR3 is made up of 15 amino acids.

J is TRBJ1-4 and V is TRBV5-4; a possible D gene is TRBD1 (5 bases). This CDR3 comprises 16 residues. CDR1 is SGHNT and CDR2 is YYREEE in the germline V gene (reference sequence). V lost 3 bases, J lost 2 bases, and 14 bases lay in between. Written as DNA, the CDR3 is TGTGCCAGCAGCTGGGGGGGGACCTCGACTAATGAAAAACTGTTTTTT. Protein product: CASSWGGTSTNEKLFF.

This clone occurred once. DNA of the CDR3: TGTGCCACCAGCAGAGGGCTCGGACAGGGAAAAGGCTATGGCTACACCTTC. Amino acids: CATSRGLGQGKGYGYTF. This sequence joins TRBV15 and TRBJ1-2; the match to TRBD1 covers 8 bases. The CDR3 is 17 residues long. V trimming: 1 base; J trimming: 4 bases; junction bases outside the gene matches: 11. Looked up from germline, CDR1 is LNHNV and CDR2 is YYDKDF (reference sequence).

The chain uses TRBV7-9 and TRBJ1-1, with TRBD1 matching 7 bases. The CDR3 has 13 residues. J was trimmed by 8 bases and V by 7 bases; bases with no gene match: 10. Germline V lookup: CDR1 SEHNR, CDR2 FQNEAQ (reference sequence). The DNA for the CDR3 is TGTGCCAGCAACAAACACGGACAGGCAGAAGCTTTCTTT. Amino acids: CASNKHGQAEAFF.

The chain couples TRBV9 to TRBJ1-5, with D hard to call. This CDR3 comprises 14 residues. With 3 bases removed from V and 8 bases from J, the gap between germline ends came to 15 bases. The germline V gene encodes CDR1 SGDLS and CDR2 YYNGEE. This CDR3 is CASSGAQAEEPQHF. In DNA form, the CDR3 reads TGTGCCAGCAGCGGGGCCCAGGCCGAAGAGCCCCAGCATTTT. Complete variable domain (other parts from reference TRBV9 and TRBJ1-5): DSGVTQTPKHLITATGQRVTLRCSPRSGDLSVYWYQQSLDQGLQFLIQYYNGEERAKGNILERFSAQQFPDLHSELNLSSLELGDSALYFCASSGAQAEEPQHFGDGTRLSIL.

The chain uses TRBV12-3 or TRBV12-4 and TRBJ2-7; D uncertain. The CDR3 sequence is 13 residues long. V shed 2 bases and J shed 3 bases, with 8 bases lying between them. CDR3 sequence reads: CASSLQLSYEQYF. The CDR3 coding sequence is TGTGCCAGCAGTTTACAGTTAAGCTACGAGCAGTACTTC.

This chain uses TRBV7-2 with TRBJ2-7, with 8 bases identical to TRBD1. Trimming cost V 7 bases and J 2 bases; bases outside gene matches: 10. Germline values: CDR1 SGHTA, CDR2 FQGNSA. This CDR3 is built from 15 residues. The CDR3, as DNA: TGTGCCAGCACCTCGGGACAGGAAATAACCTACGAGCAGTACTTC. This codes for CASTSGQEITYEQYF.

The chain couples TRBV28 to TRBJ2-5, with TRBD2 identical over 10 bases. CDR3 length: 15 amino acids. Germline loops: CDR1 MDHEN, CDR2 SYDVKM. Unmatched junction bases numbered 11, after V lost 6 bases and J lost 7 bases. The CDR3 is CASRAPSGSVGTQYF. CDR3 in DNA: TGTGCCAGCAGAGCCCCTAGCGGGAGTGTGGGGACCCAGTACTTC.

V is TRBV25-1 and J is TRBJ2-1; 7 bases fit TRBD2. Looked up from germline, CDR1 is MGHDK and CDR2 is SYGVNS. Germline trimming cut 1 base from V and 1 base from J; bases unmatched to any gene: 7. The CDR3 sequence is 17 residues long. The CDR3 DNA reads as TGTGCCAGCAGTGAATCTACCGGACTAGGGTCCTACAATGAGCAGTTCTTC. It encodes CASSESTGLGSYNEQFF.

This chain joins TRBV10-3 and TRBJ1-3; 7 positions match TRBD1. This CDR3 spans 15 amino acids. In germline, CDR1 is ENHRY, CDR2 SYGVKD. V was pared by 10 bases and J by 0 bases, with 9 bases of the junction left unmatched. CDR3 sequence reads: CATQGQPFSGNTIYF. The CDR3 DNA sequence: TGTGCCACACAGGGACAGCCCTTCTCTGGAAACACCATATATTTT.

The gene calls are TRBV6-1 and TRBJ1-5, with D unresolved. V lost 3 bases, J lost 2 bases, and 17 bases lay in between. The length of the CDR3 is 17 residues. Germline CDR1 MNHNS, CDR2 SASEGT. The CDR3 spells CASSEGRRIEGNQPQHF. Written as DNA, the CDR3 is TGTGCCAGCAGTGAGGGTAGGAGGATAGAGGGCAATCAGCCCCAGCATTTT.

The genes are TRBV28 and TRBJ2-1, with D perhaps TRBD2 (6 bases). The germline V and J ends were trimmed by 7 bases and 0 bases, with 10 bases remaining between them. The CDR3 spans 14 residues. The germline gives CDR1 MDHEN, CDR2 SYDVKM. This chain's CDR3 is CASTGGPSYNEQFF. CDR3 sequence (DNA): TGTGCCAGCACAGGAGGGCCCTCCTACAATGAGCAGTTCTTC.

This chain uses TRBV28 with TRBJ1-2, with D possibly being TRBD1 (6 bases). Per the germline V gene, CDR1 is MDHEN and CDR2 is SYDVKM. The CDR3 is 13 amino acids. The CDR3 coding sequence is TGTGCAATACTTAGAGGGACATTAGGTGGCTACACCTTC. Residues: CAILRGTLGGYTF.

The J gene is TRBJ2-7, the V gene TRBV28; D might be TRBD1 (5 bases). CDR3 length: 12 amino acids. Germline CDR1 MDHEN, CDR2 SYDVKM. V was pared by 7 bases and J by 6 bases, with 13 bases between. The CDR3 region has the DNA TGTGCCAGCAACCCAGCAGGGTCCGAGCAGTACTTC. Encoded protein: CASNPAGSEQYF.

The CDR3 here is CASRTGLAGPYEQYF. CDR3 sequence (DNA): TGTGCCAGTAGAACCGGACTAGCGGGGCCCTACGAGCAGTACTTC. This chain uses TRBV19 with TRBJ2-7, with 12 bases aligning to TRBD2. Germline V gene sequence: CDR1 LNHDA, CDR2 SQIVND (reference sequence). The CDR3 sequence is 15 residues long. The ends lost 6 bases at V and 2 bases at J; junction bases unmatched: 5. Complete variable domain (other parts from reference TRBV19 and TRBJ2-7): DGGITQSPKYLFRKEGQNVTLSCEQNLNHDAMYWYRQDPGQGLRLIYYSQIVNDFQKGDIAEGYSVSREKKESFPLTVTSAQKNPTAFYLCASRTGLAGPYEQYFGPGTRLTVT.

CDR3: CASSHRRDTYNEQFF. CDR3 nucleotide sequence: TGTGCCAGCAGTCACCGCCGGGACACCTACAATGAGCAGTTCTTC. V and J are TRBV6-5 and TRBJ2-1, with a possible D match to TRBD1 (6 bases). Germline V gene lookup returns CDR1 MNHEY and CDR2 SVGAGI. Trimming left V 5 bases short and J 2 bases short, with 13 bases between. The CDR3 contains 15 residues.

The V and J genes are TRBV6-1 and TRBJ1-4, with D tentatively TRBD1 (6 bases). Trimming removed 2 bases from V and 8 bases from J, with 18 bases in between. CDR1 and CDR2 (germline): MNHNS, SASEGT. This CDR3 has 16 residues. The CDR3 DNA follows: TGTGCCAGCAGTGAATTAGTAGGGGGGGCGGTCGAAAAACTGTTTTTT. Protein product: CASSELVGGAVEKLFF.

The rearrangement links TRBV3-1 (or the pseudogene TRBV3-2) to TRBJ2-3; TRBD2 aligns across 8 bases. The V gene end was trimmed by 1 base and the J gene end by 2 bases; junction bases not matched to a gene: 11. Germline loops: CDR1 LGHDT, CDR2 YNNKEL (reference sequence). The CDR3 has 18 amino acids. CDR3: CASSQGATGGVYTDTQYF. The CDR3 bases are TGTGCCAGCAGCCAAGGAGCAACGGGGGGGGTCTACACAGATACGCAGTATTTT.

The V and J genes are TRBV20-1 and TRBJ2-5; TRBD2 aligns across 9 bases. The CDR3 consists of 18 residues. Germline CDR1 DFQATT, CDR2 SNEGSKA (reference sequence). The V gene end was trimmed by 3 bases and the J gene end by 4 bases; junction bases not matched to a gene: 18. The CDR3 here is CSASSIWRGLAWGETQYF. CDR3 coding DNA: TGCAGTGCTAGTAGCATCTGGAGGGGACTAGCTTGGGGAGAGACCCAGTACTTC.

J is TRBJ2-5 and V is TRBV6-6; 16 nucleotides match TRBD2. The V segment lost 5 bases and the J segment 5 bases; nucleotides outside the gene matches: 8. Per germline, CDR1 MNHNY and CDR2 SVGAGI (reference sequence). The CDR3 is 17 amino acids. The CDR3 reads CASSPGLAGGLGETQYF. CDR3 DNA: TGTGCCAGCAGTCCGGGACTAGCGGGAGGGCTAGGGGAGACCCAGTACTTC.